This record covers a single TCR beta chain. This CDR3 has 13 amino acids. V dropped 4 bases and J dropped 6; count of bases not matched to a gene: 5. CDR1 is SGHTA, CDR2 FQGNSA, per germline. The data derive from a study of blood T cell repertoires in COVID-19. Clones were sequenced by immunoSEQ multiplex PCR, and TCRdb holds only the in-frame ones, with some missing. The sample lists under 200,000 clones; 83% were seen once. The sample consisted of peripheral blood. The V and J genes are TRBV7-2 and TRBJ2-7; 8 bases are a match to TRBD1. This sequence was found in a human donor in a cohort sampled during active COVID-19. CDR3 sequence: CASSYDRGAEQYF. CDR3 nucleotides: TGTGCCAGCAGCTACGACAGGGGCGCCGAGCAGTACTTC.